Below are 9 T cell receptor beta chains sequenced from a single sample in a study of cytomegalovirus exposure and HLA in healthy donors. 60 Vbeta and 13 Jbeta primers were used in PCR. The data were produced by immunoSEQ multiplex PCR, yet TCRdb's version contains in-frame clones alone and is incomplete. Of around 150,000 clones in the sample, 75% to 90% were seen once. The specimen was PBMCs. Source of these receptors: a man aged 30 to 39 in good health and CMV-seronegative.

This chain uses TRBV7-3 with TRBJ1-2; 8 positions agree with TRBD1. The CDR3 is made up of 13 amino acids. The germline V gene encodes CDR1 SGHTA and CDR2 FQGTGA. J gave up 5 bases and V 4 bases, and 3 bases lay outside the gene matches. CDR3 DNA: TGTGCCAGCAGCTCTACAGGGGGATATGGCTACACCTTC. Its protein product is CASSSTGGYGYTF.

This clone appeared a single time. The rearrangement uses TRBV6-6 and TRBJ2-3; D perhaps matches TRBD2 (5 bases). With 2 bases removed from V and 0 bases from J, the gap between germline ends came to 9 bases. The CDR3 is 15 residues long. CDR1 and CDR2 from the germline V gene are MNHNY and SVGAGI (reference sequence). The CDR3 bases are TGTGCCAGCAGTTACGAGGGCAGTAGCACAGATACGCAGTATTTT. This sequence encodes CASSYEGSSTDTQYF.

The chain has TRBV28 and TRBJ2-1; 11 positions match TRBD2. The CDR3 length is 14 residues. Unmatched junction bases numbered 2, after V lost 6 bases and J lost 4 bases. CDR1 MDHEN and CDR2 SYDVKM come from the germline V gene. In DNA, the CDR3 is TGTGCCAGCAGGACTAGCGGGGCATACAATGAGCAGTTCTTC. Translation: CASRTSGAYNEQFF.

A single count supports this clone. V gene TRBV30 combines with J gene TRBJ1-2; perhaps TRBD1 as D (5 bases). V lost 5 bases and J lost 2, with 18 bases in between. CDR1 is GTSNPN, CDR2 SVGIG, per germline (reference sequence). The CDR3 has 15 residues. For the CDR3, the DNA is TGTGCCTGGCAGTATTTCGACGGACAAAACTATGGCTACACCTTC. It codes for CAWQYFDGQNYGYTF.

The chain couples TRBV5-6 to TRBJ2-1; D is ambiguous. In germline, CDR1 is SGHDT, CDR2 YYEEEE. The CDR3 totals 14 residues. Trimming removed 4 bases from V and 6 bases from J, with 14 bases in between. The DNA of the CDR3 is TGTGCCAGCAGCCCGCCCGCTAGTAGCAATGAGCAGTTCTTC. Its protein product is CASSPPASSNEQFF. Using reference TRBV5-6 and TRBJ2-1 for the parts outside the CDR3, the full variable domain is DAGVTQSPTHLIKTRGQQVTLRCSPKSGHDTVSWYQQALGQGPQFIFQYYEEEERQRGNFPDRFSGHQFPNYSSELNVNALLLGDSALYLCASSPPASSNEQFFGPGTRLTVL.

CDR3 amino acids: CATFQGAENTIYF. The CDR3 DNA is TGTGCGACCTTCCAGGGGGCGGAAAACACCATATATTTT. The rearrangement uses TRBV13 and TRBJ1-3; 8 nucleotides agree with TRBD1. The CDR3 sequence is 13 residues long. Germline V gene data show CDR1 as PRHDT and CDR2 as FYEKMQ (reference sequence).

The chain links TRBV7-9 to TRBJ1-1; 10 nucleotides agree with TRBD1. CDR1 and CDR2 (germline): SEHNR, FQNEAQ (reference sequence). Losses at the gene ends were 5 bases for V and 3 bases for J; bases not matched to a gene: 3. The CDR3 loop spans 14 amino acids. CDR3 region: CASSAGQGDTEAFF. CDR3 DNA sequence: TGTGCCAGCAGCGCAGGACAGGGGGACACTGAAGCTTTCTTT.

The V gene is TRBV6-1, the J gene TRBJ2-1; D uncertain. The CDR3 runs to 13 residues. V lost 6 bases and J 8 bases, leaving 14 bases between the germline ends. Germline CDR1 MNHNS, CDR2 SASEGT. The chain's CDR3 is CASRVPLRDEQFF. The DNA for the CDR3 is TGTGCCAGCAGAGTTCCCTTGCGAGATGAGCAGTTCTTC.

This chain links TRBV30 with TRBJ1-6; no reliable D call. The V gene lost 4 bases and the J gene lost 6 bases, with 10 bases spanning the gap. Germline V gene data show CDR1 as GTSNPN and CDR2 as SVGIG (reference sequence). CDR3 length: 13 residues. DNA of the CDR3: TGTGCCTGGACCCCAGTTGTTAATTCACCCCTCCACTTT. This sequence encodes CAWTPVVNSPLHF.